This T cell receptor (beta chain) is from a study of response to subunit inactivated influenza vaccine. Study results and caveats: The authors offered the suggestion that each seasonal influenza vaccination recruits few new T cells.

The CDR3 consists of 15 residues. The germline V gene has CDR1 LGHDT and CDR2 YNNKEL (reference sequence). Trimming shortened V by 1 base and J by 4 bases, and 14 bases separated the two germline ends. This clonotype has a handful of counts. The antigen is unknown. TCRdb processed the RT-PCR reads anew with MiXCR; each CDR3 protein has one entry. The sample includes about 650,000 distinct CDR3 sequences, 12% to 15% of them seen just once. The chain has TRBV3-1 and TRBJ2-7; D assignment may be TRBD1 or TRBD2 (7 bases each). The sample in question was PBMCs from blood, obtained around 15 days before vaccination. The TCR comes from a man aged 45-65 years who received an inactivated influenza vaccine. The CDR3 sequence is CASSQGQGGIYEQYF. The CDR3 region has the DNA TGTGCCAGCAGCCAAGGACAGGGAGGGATATACGAGCAGTACTTC.